The source of this TCR beta chain is a study of CD8+ T cells in alopecia areata. RNA extraction was followed by reverse transcription into cDNA, which acted as the sequencing template. Sequencing used immunoSEQ multiplex PCR; TCRdb keeps in-frame clones, though not all of them. The data contain approximately 24,000 clones, 52% of them singletons. Sampling of alopecia areata patients yielded lesional scalp punch biopsies as well as peripheral blood. Overall study results and limits: Sequenced scalp T cells also include alphabeta T cells resident in normal skin. Mice gave a clearer picture of TCR sharing than patients did, possibly for HLA-related reasons.

In the case of this clone: Its specificity is not known.

In germline, CDR1 is SQVTM, CDR2 ANQGSEA. V lost 3 bases to trimming and J lost 5 bases, with 13 bases between them. There are 13 residues in the CDR3. The clonotype comes from a human donor with alopecia areata. The material sequenced was NKG2D-high CD8+ T cells sorted from blood. The chain has TRBV29-1 and TRBJ2-5, with a weak D call TRBD2 (7 bases). Written as DNA, the CDR3 is TGCAGCGTTGAGGGGGGGCAAATGGAGACCCAGTACTTC. It translates to CSVEGGQMETQYF.